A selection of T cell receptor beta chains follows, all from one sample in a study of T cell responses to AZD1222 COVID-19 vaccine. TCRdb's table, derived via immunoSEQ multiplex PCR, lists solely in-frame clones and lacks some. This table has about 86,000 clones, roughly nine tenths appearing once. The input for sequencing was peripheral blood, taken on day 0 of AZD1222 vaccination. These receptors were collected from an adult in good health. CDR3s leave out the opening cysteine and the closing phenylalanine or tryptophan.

CDR3aa: ASRGAGTGADEQY; j_gene: TRBJ2-7; v_gene: TRBV6-5
CDR3aa: ASRPQGVQETQY; j_gene: TRBJ2-5; v_gene: TRBV5-1
CDR3aa: ASSMRSGKDTQY; j_gene: TRBJ2-3; v_gene: TRBV19
CDR3aa: ASSLRGRDTGELF; j_gene: TRBJ2-2; v_gene: TRBV27
CDR3aa: ASTKGQGPAGYNSPLH; j_gene: TRBJ1-6; v_gene: TRBV10-1
CDR3aa: ASSSRQNTGELF; j_gene: TRBJ2-2; v_gene: TRBV27
CDR3aa: ASTIGLAGDADTQY; j_gene: TRBJ2-3; v_gene: TRBV19
CDR3aa: ASSRTGGQRSTEAF; j_gene: TRBJ1-1; v_gene: TRBV7-8
CDR3aa: ASSQDLGTDRY; j_gene: TRBJ2-7; v_gene: TRBV3-1/TRBV3-2
CDR3aa: ASSEQANQPQH; j_gene: TRBJ1-5; v_gene: TRBV10-2
CDR3aa: ASSSGGVRTDTQY; j_gene: TRBJ2-3; v_gene: TRBV5-1
CDR3aa: ASGRGLAGVYEQY; j_gene: TRBJ2-7; v_gene: TRBV28
CDR3aa: ASSFAGGAGEQY; j_gene: TRBJ2-7; v_gene: TRBV7-8
CDR3aa: AWGQRGDIQY; j_gene: TRBJ2-4; v_gene: TRBV30
CDR3aa: ASSVDQGYYGYT; j_gene: TRBJ1-2; v_gene: TRBV28
CDR3aa: ASSLAGSGYGYT; j_gene: TRBJ1-2; v_gene: TRBV7-8
CDR3aa: ASRPWDRDYEQY; j_gene: TRBJ2-7; v_gene: TRBV27
CDR3aa: ASSPGWVAGGEIYEQY; j_gene: TRBJ2-7; v_gene: TRBV5-1
CDR3aa: ASSLGPAHTGELF; j_gene: TRBJ2-2; v_gene: TRBV9
CDR3aa: ASSRGQSTDTQY; j_gene: TRBJ2-3; v_gene: TRBV2
CDR3aa: ASTPTYPANYGYT; j_gene: TRBJ1-2; v_gene: TRBV9
CDR3aa: ASSVENTGELF; j_gene: TRBJ2-2; v_gene: TRBV2
CDR3aa: ASSQEIGRTEAF; j_gene: TRBJ1-1; v_gene: TRBV4-1
CDR3aa: ASCGVGGEETQY; j_gene: TRBJ2-5; v_gene: TRBV5-6
CDR3aa: ASSSGGLFYEQY; j_gene: TRBJ2-7; v_gene: TRBV27
CDR3aa: ASSLGSLNTEAF; j_gene: TRBJ1-1; v_gene: TRBV7-9
CDR3aa: ASSLMAGTNEQF; j_gene: TRBJ2-1; v_gene: TRBV7-2
CDR3aa: ASSPTGQGNSPLH; j_gene: TRBJ1-6; v_gene: TRBV18
CDR3aa: ASSPLGYGYT; j_gene: TRBJ1-2; v_gene: TRBV14
CDR3aa: ASLLPNTGELF; j_gene: TRBJ2-2; v_gene: TRBV2
CDR3aa: ASSLAGLRGSPLH; j_gene: TRBJ1-6; v_gene: TRBV5-4
CDR3aa: ASSQAQGWTGEKLF; j_gene: TRBJ1-4; v_gene: TRBV4-1
CDR3aa: ASSPRGGNEAF; j_gene: TRBJ1-1; v_gene: TRBV18
CDR3aa: ASSFDRSNQPQH; j_gene: TRBJ1-5; v_gene: TRBV7-2
CDR3aa: ASSATVNTEAF; j_gene: TRBJ1-1; v_gene: TRBV5-1
CDR3aa: ASSLINEQF; j_gene: TRBJ2-1; v_gene: TRBV12-3/TRBV12-4
CDR3aa: ASSPGSGRPLGEQF; j_gene: TRBJ2-1; v_gene: TRBV7-3
CDR3aa: ASSIETTGRQPQH; j_gene: TRBJ1-5; v_gene: TRBV19
CDR3aa: ASSHLWAEAF; j_gene: TRBJ1-1; v_gene: TRBV6-2/TRBV6-3
CDR3aa: ASSPGSPAF; j_gene: TRBJ1-1; v_gene: TRBV11-2
CDR3aa: ASSFSTSTEAF; j_gene: TRBJ1-1; v_gene: TRBV28
CDR3aa: ASSPTGGNQPQH; j_gene: TRBJ1-5; v_gene: TRBV18